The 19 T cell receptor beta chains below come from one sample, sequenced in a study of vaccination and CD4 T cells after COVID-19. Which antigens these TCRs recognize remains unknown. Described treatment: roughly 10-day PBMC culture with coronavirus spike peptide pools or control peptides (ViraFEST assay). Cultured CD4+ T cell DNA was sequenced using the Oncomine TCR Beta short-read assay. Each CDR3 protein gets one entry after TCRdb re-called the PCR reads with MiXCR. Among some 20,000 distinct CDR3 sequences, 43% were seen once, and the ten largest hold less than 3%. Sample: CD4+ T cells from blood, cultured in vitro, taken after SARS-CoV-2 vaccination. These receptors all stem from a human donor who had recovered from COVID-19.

DNA of the CDR3: TGCAGTGCTAGAGATCTCGCCGTGGAGACCCAGTACTTC. As protein: CSARDLAVETQYF. The chain couples TRBV20-1 to TRBJ2-5; unclear D gene. CDR3 length: 13 amino acids. Trimming left V 0 bases short and J 5 bases short, with 10 bases between. Germline V gene data show CDR1 as DFQATT and CDR2 as SNEGSKA (reference sequence).

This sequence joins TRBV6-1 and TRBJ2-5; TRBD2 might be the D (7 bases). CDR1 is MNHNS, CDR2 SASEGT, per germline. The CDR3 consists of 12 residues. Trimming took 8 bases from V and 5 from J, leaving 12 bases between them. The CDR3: CASGRGSETQYF. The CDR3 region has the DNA TGTGCCAGCGGGAGGGGGTCGGAGACCCAGTACTTC.

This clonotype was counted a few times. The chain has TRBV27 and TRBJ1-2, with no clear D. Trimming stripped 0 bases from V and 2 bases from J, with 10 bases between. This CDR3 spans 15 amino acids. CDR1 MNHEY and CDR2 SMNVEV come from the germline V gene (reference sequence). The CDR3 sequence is CASSLSASGNYGYTF. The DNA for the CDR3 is TGTGCCAGCAGTTTATCCGCCTCGGGAAACTATGGCTACACCTTC.

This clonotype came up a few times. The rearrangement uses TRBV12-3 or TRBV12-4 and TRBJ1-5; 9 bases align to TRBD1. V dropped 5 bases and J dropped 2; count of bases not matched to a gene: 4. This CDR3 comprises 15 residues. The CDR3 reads CASSPRTGGNQPQHF. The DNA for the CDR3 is TGTGCCAGCAGTCCCCGGACAGGGGGCAATCAGCCCCAGCATTTT.

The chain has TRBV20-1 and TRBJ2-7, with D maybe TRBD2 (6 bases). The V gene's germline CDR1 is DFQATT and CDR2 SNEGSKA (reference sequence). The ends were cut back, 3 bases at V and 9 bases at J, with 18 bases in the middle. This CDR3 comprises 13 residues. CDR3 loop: CSASWSGLPGQYF. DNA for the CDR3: TGCAGTGCTAGTTGGAGCGGGCTCCCTGGGCAGTACTTC.

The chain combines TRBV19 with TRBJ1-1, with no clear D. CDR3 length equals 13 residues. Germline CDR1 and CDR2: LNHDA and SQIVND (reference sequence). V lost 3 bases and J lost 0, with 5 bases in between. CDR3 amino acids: CASSIAVNTEAFF. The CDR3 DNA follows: TGTGCCAGTAGTATCGCCGTGAACACTGAAGCTTTCTTT.

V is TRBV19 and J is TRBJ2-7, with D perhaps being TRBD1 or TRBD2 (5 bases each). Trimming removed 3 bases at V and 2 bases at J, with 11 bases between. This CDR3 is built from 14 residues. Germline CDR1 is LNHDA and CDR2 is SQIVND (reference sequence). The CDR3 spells CASSIGTNTYEQYF. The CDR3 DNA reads TGTGCCAGTAGTATCGGGACCAACACCTACGAGCAGTACTTC. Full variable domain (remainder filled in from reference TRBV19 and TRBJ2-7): DGGITQSPKYLFRKEGQNVTLSCEQNLNHDAMYWYRQDPGQGLRLIYYSQIVNDFQKGDIAEGYSVSREKKESFPLTVTSAQKNPTAFYLCASSIGTNTYEQYFGPGTRLTVT.

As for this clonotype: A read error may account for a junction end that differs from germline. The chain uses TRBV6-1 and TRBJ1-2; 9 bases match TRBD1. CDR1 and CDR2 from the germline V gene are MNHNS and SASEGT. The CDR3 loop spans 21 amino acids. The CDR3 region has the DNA TGTGCCGGCAGACCAGCCGGGACAGGGTCAGGTCCGATCTCCCGAGCCTATGGCTACACCTTC. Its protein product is CAGRPAGTGSGPISRAYGYTF.

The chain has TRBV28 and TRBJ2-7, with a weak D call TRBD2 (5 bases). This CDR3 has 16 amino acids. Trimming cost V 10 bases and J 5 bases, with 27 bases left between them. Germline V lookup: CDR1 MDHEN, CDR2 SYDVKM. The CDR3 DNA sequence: TGTGCCACCAAGTTTATGGGGTCGGCGGGCATCCACGAGCAGTACTTC. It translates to CATKFMGSAGIHEQYF.

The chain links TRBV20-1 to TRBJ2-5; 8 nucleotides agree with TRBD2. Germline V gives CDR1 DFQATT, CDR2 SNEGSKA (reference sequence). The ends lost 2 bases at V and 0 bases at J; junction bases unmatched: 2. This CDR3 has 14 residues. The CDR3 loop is CSARTSGNQETQYF. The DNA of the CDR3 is TGCAGTGCTAGAACTAGCGGAAACCAAGAGACCCAGTACTTC.

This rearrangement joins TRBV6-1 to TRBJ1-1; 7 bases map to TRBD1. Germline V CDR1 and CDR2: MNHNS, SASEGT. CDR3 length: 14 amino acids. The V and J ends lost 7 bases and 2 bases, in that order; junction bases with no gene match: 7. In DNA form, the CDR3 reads TGTGCCAGCAAGGGACAGTTGGATAACACTGAAGCTTTCTTT. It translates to CASKGQLDNTEAFF.

The CDR3 coding sequence is TGTGCCAGTAGTAGGACTCTCAACACTGAAGCTTTCTTT. Its translation: CASSRTLNTEAFF. This chain connects TRBV19 to TRBJ1-1; D uncertain. The V end was cut by 4 bases, the J end by 2 bases, with 8 bases between. The CDR3 runs 13 residues. Germline CDR1 LNHDA, CDR2 SQIVND (reference sequence).

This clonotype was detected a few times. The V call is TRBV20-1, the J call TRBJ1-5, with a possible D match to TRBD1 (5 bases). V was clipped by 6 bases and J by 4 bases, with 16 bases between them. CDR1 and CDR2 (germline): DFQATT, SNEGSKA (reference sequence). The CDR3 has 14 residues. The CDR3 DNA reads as TGCAGTGCCCGCGCCGGGGGAACGAATCAGCCCCAGCATTTT. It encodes CSARAGGTNQPQHF.

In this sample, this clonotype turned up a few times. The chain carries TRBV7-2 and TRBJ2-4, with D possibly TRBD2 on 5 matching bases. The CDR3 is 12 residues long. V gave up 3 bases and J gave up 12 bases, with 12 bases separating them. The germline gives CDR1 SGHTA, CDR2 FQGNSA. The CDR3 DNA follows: TGTGCCAGCAGCTTGGAGGTCGGCTATCAGTACTTC. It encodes CASSLEVGYQYF. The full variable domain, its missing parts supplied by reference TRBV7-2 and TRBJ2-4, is GAGVSQSPSNKVTEKGKDVELRCDPISGHTALYWYRQSLGQGLEFLIYFQGNSAPDKSGLPSDRFSAERTGGSVSTLTIQRTQQEDSAVYLCASSLEVGYQYFGAGTRLSVL.

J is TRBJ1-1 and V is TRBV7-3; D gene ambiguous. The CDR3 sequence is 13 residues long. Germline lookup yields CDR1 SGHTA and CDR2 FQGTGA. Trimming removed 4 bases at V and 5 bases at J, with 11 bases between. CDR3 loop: CASSSTDKTEAFF. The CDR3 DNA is TGTGCCAGCAGCTCTACAGACAAGACTGAAGCTTTCTTT.

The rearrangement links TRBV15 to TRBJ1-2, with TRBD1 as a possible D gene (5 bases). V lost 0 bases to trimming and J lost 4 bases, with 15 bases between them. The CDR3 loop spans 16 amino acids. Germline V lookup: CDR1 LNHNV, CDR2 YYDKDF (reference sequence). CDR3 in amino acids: CATSRDRGEGFYGYTF. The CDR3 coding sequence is TGTGCCACCAGCAGAGATCGCGGGGAGGGGTTCTATGGCTACACCTTC.

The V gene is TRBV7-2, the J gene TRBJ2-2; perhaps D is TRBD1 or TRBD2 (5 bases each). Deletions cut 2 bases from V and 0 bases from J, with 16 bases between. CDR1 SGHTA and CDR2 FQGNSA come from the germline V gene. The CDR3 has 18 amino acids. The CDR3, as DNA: TGTGCCAGCAGCTTAACGCCGGGGCGGAGGACGAACACCGGGGAGCTGTTTTTT. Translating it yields CASSLTPGRRTNTGELFF.

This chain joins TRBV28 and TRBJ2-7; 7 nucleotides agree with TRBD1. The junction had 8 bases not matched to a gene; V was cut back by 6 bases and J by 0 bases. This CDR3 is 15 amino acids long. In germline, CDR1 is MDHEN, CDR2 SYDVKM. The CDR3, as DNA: TGTGCCAGCAGAACACCCGGGACAGTCTCCTACGAGCAGTACTTC. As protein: CASRTPGTVSYEQYF.

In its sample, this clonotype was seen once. The CDR3 loop reads CASSLVSGNTGELFF. The CDR3, as DNA: TGTGCCAGCAGCTTAGTAAGCGGGAACACCGGGGAGCTGTTTTTT. The chain combines TRBV7-2 with TRBJ2-2, with D perhaps TRBD2 (5 bases). The CDR3 is 15 residues long. Germline CDR1 SGHTA, CDR2 FQGNSA. Between the trimmed V and J ends, which lost 1 base and 1 base, there was a span of 7 bases.